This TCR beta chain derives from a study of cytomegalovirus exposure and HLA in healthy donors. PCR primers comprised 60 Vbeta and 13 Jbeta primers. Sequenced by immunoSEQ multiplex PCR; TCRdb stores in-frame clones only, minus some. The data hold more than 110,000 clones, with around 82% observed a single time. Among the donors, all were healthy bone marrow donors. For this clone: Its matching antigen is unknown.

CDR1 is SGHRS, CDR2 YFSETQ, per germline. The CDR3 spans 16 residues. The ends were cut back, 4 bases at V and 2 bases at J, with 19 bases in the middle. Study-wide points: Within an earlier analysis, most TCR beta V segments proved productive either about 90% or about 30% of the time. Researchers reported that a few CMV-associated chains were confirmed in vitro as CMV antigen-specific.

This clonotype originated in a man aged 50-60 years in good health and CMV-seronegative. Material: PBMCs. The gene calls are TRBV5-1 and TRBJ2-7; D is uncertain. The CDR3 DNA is TGCGCCAGCAGCGTTGAACCCGTGGGCCTCCCCTACGAGCAGTACTTC. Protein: CASSVEPVGLPYEQYF.